The 28 T cell receptor beta chains presented below share a single source sample, sequenced in a study of cytomegalovirus exposure and HLA in healthy donors. Sequencing was performed with immunoSEQ multiplex PCR; in TCRdb, only in-frame clones are kept and a portion is missing. The data show tens of thousands of clones, 95% to 97% seen once. Sequencing was carried out using PBMCs. The receptors come from a woman younger than 35 in good health and CMV-seropositive.

For the CDR3, the DNA is TGTGCCAGTAGTGACGGGTTTCATGGTCAGCCCCAGCATTTT. This codes for CASSDGFHGQPQHF. The chain joins TRBV19 to TRBJ1-5; no reliable D call. The germline V gene has CDR1 LNHDA and CDR2 SQIVND (reference sequence). The CDR3 has 14 residues. V lost 5 bases and J lost 6, with 14 bases in between.

The V and J genes are TRBV19 and TRBJ2-2, with 7 bases that match TRBD2. The CDR3 loop spans 16 amino acids. Germline assignment: CDR1 LNHDA and CDR2 SQIVND (reference sequence). V gave up 4 bases and J gave up 3 bases; unmatched junction bases: 8. The CDR3 coding sequence is TGTGCCAGTAGTAAAGCGGGACTAACGCACACCGGGGAGCTGTTTTTT. It encodes CASSKAGLTHTGELFF. The whole variable domain, remainder taken from reference TRBV19 and TRBJ2-2, is DGGITQSPKYLFRKEGQNVTLSCEQNLNHDAMYWYRQDPGQGLRLIYYSQIVNDFQKGDIAEGYSVSREKKESFPLTVTSAQKNPTAFYLCASSKAGLTHTGELFFGEGSRLTVL.

The V call is TRBV11-2, the J call TRBJ2-5, with a weak D call TRBD2 (5 bases). CDR1 SGHAT and CDR2 FQNNGV come from the germline V gene. V lost 7 bases to trimming and J lost 4 bases, with 10 bases between them. The CDR3 sequence is 12 residues long. CDR3 sequence reads: CASKSSGETQYF. The CDR3 DNA sequence: TGTGCCAGCAAATCGAGCGGAGAGACCCAGTACTTC.

The gene calls are TRBV6-5 and TRBJ2-1; 8 bases are a match to TRBD2. CDR1 MNHEY and CDR2 SVGAGI come from the germline V gene. CDR3 size: 15 residues. With 0 bases clipped from V and 9 bases from J, the junction kept 7 bases outside the gene matches. This CDR3 reads CASSYSGSGIGEQFF. CDR3 coding DNA: TGTGCCAGCAGTTACTCCGGTAGCGGGATTGGTGAGCAGTTCTTC.

The chain has TRBV10-2 and TRBJ2-3; 8 bases match TRBD2. Germline CDR1 and CDR2: WSHSY and SAAADI. Unmatched junction bases numbered 2, after V lost 4 bases and J lost 5 bases. There are 13 residues in the CDR3. CDR3 amino acids: CASSGLAGDTQYF. The CDR3 bases are TGCGCCAGCAGTGGTCTAGCGGGAGATACGCAGTATTTT.

The V call is TRBV19, the J call TRBJ1-1; 7 nucleotides line up with TRBD1. The CDR3 consists of 13 residues. Trimming took 7 bases from V and 1 from J; bases not matched to a gene: 3. Per the germline V gene, CDR1 is LNHDA and CDR2 is SQIVND (reference sequence). In DNA form, the CDR3 reads TGTGCCAGTATTAACAGGGGGAACACTGAAGCTTTCTTT. It encodes CASINRGNTEAFF.

The gene calls are TRBV5-5 and TRBJ1-1; the D is unclear. The CDR3 runs 12 residues. V lost 3 bases, J lost 5 bases, and 8 bases lay in between. Germline V gene data show CDR1 as SGHKS and CDR2 as YYEKEE (reference sequence). The CDR3 DNA reads as TGTGCCAGCAGCTGGGGAGGGACTGAAGCTTTCTTT. Its translation is CASSWGGTEAFF. The full variable domain, with the rest looked up from reference TRBV5-5 and TRBJ1-1, is DAGVTQSPTHLIKTRGQQVTLRCSPISGHKSVSWYQQVLGQGPQFIFQYYEKEERGRGNFPDRFSARQFPNYSSELNVNALLLGDSALYLCASSWGGTEAFFGQGTRLTVV.

This chain uses TRBV5-4 with TRBJ1-1; 8 positions agree with TRBD1. Trimming cost V 4 bases and J 11 bases; bases outside gene matches: 13. This CDR3 region has 14 residues. From germline, CDR1 is SGHNT and CDR2 YYREEE (reference sequence). The DNA of the CDR3 is TGTGCCAGCAGCCAGCGGACAGGGACGGAGGAGGCTTTCTTT. As protein: CASSQRTGTEEAFF.

This clone was seen just once. For the CDR3, the DNA is TGTGCCAGCAGCCTTCAGTCGTCTAGCGGCGCAGATACGCAGTATTTT. Its translation: CASSLQSSSGADTQYF. This chain links TRBV7-9 with TRBJ2-3; 7 bases align to TRBD2. From germline, CDR1 is SEHNR and CDR2 FQNEAQ (reference sequence). This CDR3 contains 16 residues. The V segment lost 5 bases and the J segment 4 bases; nucleotides outside the gene matches: 12.

The V call is TRBV5-1, the J call TRBJ2-1; 10 bases line up with TRBD2. V lost 0 bases and J lost 7; bases outside the gene matches: 7. Germline lookup yields CDR1 SGHRS and CDR2 YFSETQ. The length of the CDR3 is 16 residues. The CDR3 region is CASSLGASGSRNEQFF. The CDR3 nucleotides read TGCGCCAGCAGCTTGGGGGCTAGCGGGAGCAGGAATGAGCAGTTCTTC.

This sequence joins TRBV7-9 and TRBJ2-7; possible D gene TRBD2, 6 bases. Trimming took off 5 bases at V and 6 bases at J, with 23 bases between the two ends. CDR1 and CDR2 from the germline V gene are SEHNR and FQNEAQ (reference sequence). This CDR3 is built from 16 residues. The CDR3, as DNA: TGTGCCAGCAGCCCCGCCGCGGAGGGTGGGACGGGCGAGCAGTACTTC. Amino acids: CASSPAAEGGTGEQYF. Variable domain in full (rest from reference TRBV7-9 and TRBJ2-7): DTGVSQNPRHKITKRGQNVTFRCDPISEHNRLYWYRQTLGQGPEFLTYFQNEAQLEKSRLLSDRFSAERPKGSFSTLEIQRTEQGDSAMYLCASSPAAEGGTGEQYFGPGTRLTVT.

The chain recombines TRBV5-6 with TRBJ1-4; 9 bases match TRBD1. Looked up from germline, CDR1 is SGHDT and CDR2 is YYEEEE. The CDR3 has 15 amino acids. J gave up 8 bases and V 1 base, and 6 bases lay outside the gene matches. The CDR3 DNA sequence: TGTGCCAGCAGCTTGTACGACAGGGGGTTCGAAAAACTGTTTTTT. Protein product: CASSLYDRGFEKLFF.

This clone showed up just a few times. The chain is built from TRBV4-1 and TRBJ2-7, with 8 bases aligning to TRBD1. Looked up from germline, CDR1 is MGHRA and CDR2 is YSYEKL. The CDR3 loop spans 15 amino acids. V shed 1 base and J 4 bases; nucleotides not matched to a gene: 6. CDR3 DNA: TGCGCCAGCAGCCAAGGACAGGGGACCCTTTACGAGCAGTACTTC. This gives the protein CASSQGQGTLYEQYF.

This chain uses TRBV18 with TRBJ2-7; no clear D gene. Germline values: CDR1 KGHSH, CDR2 LQKENI. This CDR3 region has 13 residues. V was clipped by 2 bases and J by 3 bases, with 8 bases between them. The DNA of the CDR3 is TGTGCCAGCTCACCAGTTTCTAGCTACGAGCAGTACTTC. Translating gives CASSPVSSYEQYF.

The chain carries TRBV28 and TRBJ2-5, with 7 bases lining up with TRBD1. The germline V gene has CDR1 MDHEN and CDR2 SYDVKM. After removal of 4 bases from V and 5 bases from J, the junction contained 4 bases not matched to a gene. This CDR3 comprises 13 residues. The CDR3 coding sequence is TGTGCCAGCAGTTCACAGGGGACGGAGACCCAGTACTTC. Its translation: CASSSQGTETQYF.

Notes on this clone: The germline gene is not matched at one end of the junction; a read error may be the cause. The chain uses TRBV7-7 and TRBJ2-3, with 11 bases fitting TRBD2. Looked up from germline, CDR1 is SSHAT and CDR2 is FNYEAQ (reference sequence). The CDR3 length is 15 residues. The CDR3 reads CASSLGLAGTDTQYF. CDR3 sequence (DNA): TGTGCTAGCAGCCTGGGACTAGCGGGCACAGATACGCAGTATTTT.

The chain links TRBV5-1 to TRBJ2-3; TRBD2 might be the D (5 bases). The V end lost 4 bases, the J end lost 4 bases, and 16 bases lay between the germline ends. CDR3 size: 15 residues. Germline V CDR1 and CDR2: SGHRS, YFSETQ. As DNA, the CDR3 is TGCGCCAGCAGCCGGAACTTAGCGACCGCAGATACGCAGTATTTT. It yields the protein CASSRNLATADTQYF.

The chain uses TRBV5-4 and TRBJ2-1, with 9 positions matching TRBD2. V was clipped by 4 bases and J by 0 bases; unmatched bases: 2. The germline CDR1 and CDR2 sequences are SGHNT and YYREEE (reference sequence). CDR3 length equals 15 residues. The CDR3 nucleotides read TGTGCCAGCAGCCATAGCGGGAGCTCCTACAATGAGCAGTTCTTC. Protein: CASSHSGSSYNEQFF.

This clone appeared a few times. V is TRBV2 and J is TRBJ1-5; 8 bases line up with TRBD1. Germline trimming cut 3 bases from V and 3 bases from J; bases unmatched to any gene: 4. Germline V lookup: CDR1 SNHLY, CDR2 FYNNEI. The CDR3 has 15 residues. CDR3 sequence reads: CASSDRTGSNQPQHF. CDR3 nucleotides: TGTGCCAGCAGTGATAGGACAGGGTCCAATCAGCCCCAGCATTTT.

The rearrangement joins TRBV7-9 to TRBJ2-4, with 11 bases lining up with TRBD1. V lost 3 bases to trimming and J lost 7 bases; unmatched junction nucleotides: 5. The CDR3 contains 15 residues. CDR1 and CDR2 (germline): SEHNR, FQNEAQ (reference sequence). The CDR3 sequence: CASSFRTGGSNIQYF. The CDR3 DNA follows: TGTGCCAGCAGCTTTCGGACAGGGGGCTCGAACATTCAGTACTTC.

The chain carries TRBV7-3 and TRBJ2-1; 10 bases map to TRBD2. The CDR3 has 16 residues. Unmatched junction bases numbered 1, after V lost 0 bases and J lost 2 bases. Germline loops: CDR1 SGHTA, CDR2 FQGTGA. The chain's CDR3 is CASSLTAGGTYNEQFF. Written as DNA, the CDR3 is TGTGCCAGCAGCTTAACAGCGGGAGGGACCTACAATGAGCAGTTCTTC.

This clone was detected only once. V gene TRBV27 combines with J gene TRBJ2-1; 11 bases are a match to TRBD2. The CDR3 sequence is 15 residues long. The germline CDR1 and CDR2 sequences are MNHEY and SMNVEV (reference sequence). With V trimmed by 6 bases and J by 5 bases, 6 bases remained unmatched. The CDR3 sequence: CASRPLAGVDNEQFF. The CDR3 coding sequence is TGTGCCAGCAGGCCACTAGCGGGAGTTGACAATGAGCAGTTCTTC.

The chain couples TRBV7-8 to TRBJ2-7; possibly TRBD2 for D (7 bases). Between the trimmed V and J ends, which lost 6 bases and 3 bases, there was a span of 15 bases. The length of the CDR3 is 14 residues. Germline loops: CDR1 SGHVS, CDR2 FQNEAQ. In nucleotides, the CDR3 is TGTGCCAGCAGTCAGGGGAGGGATTTCTACGAGCAGTACTTC. Protein product: CASSQGRDFYEQYF.

The chain has TRBV2 and TRBJ1-5; maybe TRBD1 (6 bases). This CDR3 region has 12 residues. V was trimmed by 7 bases and J by 3 bases, leaving 7 bases between them. Germline CDR1 reads SNHLY; CDR2 reads FYNNEI. The CDR3 spells CASNRDNQPQHF. CDR3 sequence (DNA): TGTGCCAGCAACAGGGACAATCAGCCCCAGCATTTT.

This clone was detected only a few times. This chain joins TRBV2 and TRBJ1-1, with no clear D. The germline V and J ends were trimmed by 7 bases and 7 bases, with 10 bases remaining between them. The CDR3 spans 11 residues. Germline V lookup: CDR1 SNHLY, CDR2 FYNNEI. The CDR3 is CASNQQIEAFF. The CDR3 DNA sequence: TGTGCCAGCAACCAACAAATTGAAGCTTTCTTT.

The chain carries TRBV9 and TRBJ2-1, with 11 bases identical to TRBD2. Germline V gene sequence: CDR1 SGDLS, CDR2 YYNGEE. This CDR3 has 15 residues. The V segment lost 3 bases and the J segment 6 bases; nucleotides outside the gene matches: 5. CDR3: CASSGGLAVVNEQFF. CDR3 nucleotide sequence: TGTGCCAGCAGCGGGGGACTAGCGGTAGTCAATGAGCAGTTCTTC.

J is TRBJ2-1 and V is TRBV2, with a weak D call TRBD2 (6 bases). Germline CDR1 reads SNHLY; CDR2 reads FYNNEI. This CDR3 is 13 amino acids long. With 4 bases removed from V and 7 bases from J, the gap between germline ends came to 11 bases. CDR3 nucleotide sequence: TGTGCCAGCAGTGGGTTGGAGGGGAATGAGCAGTTCTTC. Its protein is CASSGLEGNEQFF.

V is TRBV7-9 and J is TRBJ1-5, with a possible D match to TRBD1 (5 bases). Per germline, CDR1 SEHNR and CDR2 FQNEAQ (reference sequence). The CDR3 extends over 14 amino acids. Trimming removed 6 bases at V and 7 bases at J, with 16 bases between. In nucleotides, the CDR3 is TGTGCCAGCAGTTCGGCGGGGGGAGGCCAGCCCCAGCATTTT. Residues: CASSSAGGGQPQHF. The whole variable domain, filled in from reference TRBV7-9 and TRBJ1-5, reads DTGVSQNPRHKITKRGQNVTFRCDPISEHNRLYWYRQTLGQGPEFLTYFQNEAQLEKSRLLSDRFSAERPKGSFSTLEIQRTEQGDSAMYLCASSSAGGGQPQHFGDGTRLSIL.